The entry below describes one T cell receptor beta chain. Antigen unknown. The sample belongs to a study of Ad26.COV2.S vaccination and SARS-CoV-2 variants. Whole-study results and caveats: Total T cell responses, in the TCR breadth and depth analyses, may have been underestimated. Spike-specific TCR breadth in vaccine recipients exceeded that seen in placebo recipients.

Treatment defined: around 19 received Ad26.COV2.S at low or high dose, single or two shots; 5 received placebo; per-sample allocation not given. Day 63 after the first injection of vaccine or placebo was the sampling time. Data came from immunoSEQ multiplex PCR; TCRdb stores just in-frame clones and leaves some out. The profile shows more than 400,000 clones, about nine tenths of them singletons. The sequence was collected from a person between 18 and 59 years old who received the Ad26.COV2.S COVID-19 vaccine or a placebo. The sequencing here drew on peripheral blood, taken in a trial of Ad26.COV2.S vaccine versus placebo.

The CDR3 sequence: CASSVVPQRSSGNTIYF. As DNA, the CDR3 is TGTGCCAGCAGCGTAGTCCCACAGCGTAGCTCTGGAAACACCATATATTTT. The chain recombines TRBV9 with TRBJ1-3; the D is unclear. Germline lookup yields CDR1 SGDLS and CDR2 YYNGEE. The CDR3 loop spans 17 amino acids. V was clipped by 0 bases and J by 0 bases, with 13 bases between them.